Listed below are T cell receptor beta chains from one sample, sequenced in a study of T cells in Graves' hyperthyroidism and ophthalmopathy. TCRdb independently ran MiXCR on the multiplex PCR reads; one entry per CDR3 protein. Among 480,000 or so distinct CDR3 sequences listed, 46% were seen once. The sample taken for sequencing was peripheral blood or thyroid tissue (not recorded which). These TCRs come from an adult woman with Graves' disease, either hyperthyroidism or ophthalmopathy (not recorded which). Each CDR3 is given with its conserved first and last residue. D genes are given only for firm matches. Part of the rows lack a size; the others show once, few, many or a class for expanded clones.

V gene	J gene	CDR3 length	clone size	D gene	CDR3 DNA	CDR3 protein
TRBV7-9	TRBJ1-1	14	few	TRBD1	TGTGCCTACTACTCCGGGACAGGGCGCACTGAAGCTTTCTTT	CAYYSGTGRTEAFF
TRBV29-1	TRBJ1-2	13	.	TRBD1	TGCAGCGTACAGGGGGCGCGCGCCCATGGCTACACCTTC	CSVQGARAHGYTF
TRBV19	TRBJ1-5	15	.	.	TGTGCCAGTAGTCCAGGGGATCGGATGAATCAGCCCCAGCATTTT	CASSPGDRMNQPQHF
TRBV7-2	TRBJ1-1	13	.	TRBD1	TGTGCCACTAGACAGGGATTGAACACTGAAGCTTTCTTT	CATRQGLNTEAFF
TRBV20-1	TRBJ2-5	12	many	.	TGCAGTGCTAGAGGCGGGCAAGAGACCCAGTACTTC	CSARGGQETQYF
TRBV20-1	TRBJ2-7	14	.	.	TGCAGTGCTAGACTTGGGGGTGAGTTCTACGAGCAGTACTTC	CSARLGGEFYEQYF
TRBV5-1	TRBJ2-7	14	.	.	TGCGCCAGCAGCATCAGGGACTCCTCCTACGAGCAGTACTTC	CASSIRDSSYEQYF
TRBV7-9	TRBJ2-6	16	.	.	TGTGCCAGCAGCTTAGCTGTGGTCTCTGGGGCCAACGTCCTGACTTTC	CASSLAVVSGANVLTF
TRBV4-1	TRBJ1-4	17	.	.	TGCGCCAGCAGCCAAGAATCAGGGTTTGGGGCTAATGAAAAACTGTTTTTT	CASSQESGFGANEKLFF
TRBV6-6	TRBJ1-5	19	many	TRBD1	TGTGCCAGCAGTTACTTTAAGGGGTTAGGGACAGGGGCCGATCAGCCCCAGCATTTT	CASSYFKGLGTGADQPQHF
TRBV10-3	TRBJ1-1	11	.	.	TGTGCCAGCAGTTACTACCAGGTGGCTTTCTTT	CASSYYQVAFF
TRBV20-1	TRBJ2-5	16	.	.	TGCAGTGCTAGCGCCACCTCAGGGTCTGGTCGGGAGACCCAGTACTTC	CSASATSGSGRETQYF
TRBV20-1	TRBJ2-5	11	.	.	TGCAGTGCCCGCGCATCGGGGAATCAGTACTTC	CSARASGNQYF
TRBV11-2	TRBJ1-1	15	few	.	TGTGCCAGCAGCCTCGGCTTAGGGCTGAACACTGAAGCTTTCTTT	CASSLGLGLNTEAFF
TRBV20-1	TRBJ1-2	15	.	.	TGCAGTGCTACTGGACTACCTACCGGGGACGATGGCTACACCTTC	CSATGLPTGDDGYTF
TRBV7-9	TRBJ2-5	15	many	.	TGTGCCAGCAGCTTATCATTCGGTCCTCAAGAGACCCAGTACTTC	CASSLSFGPQETQYF
TRBV2	TRBJ1-5	13	many	.	TGTGCCAGCATGAAAGGATACAATCAGCCCCAGCATTTT	CASMKGYNQPQHF
TRBV5-1	TRBJ2-7	13	once	.	TGCGCCAGCAGCCCGTGGACAGCCTACGAGCAGTACTTC	CASSPWTAYEQYF
TRBV6-5	TRBJ2-5	14	.	.	TGTGCCAGCAGTGAGGCTATCGTGGGAGAGACCCAGTACTTC	CASSEAIVGETQYF
TRBV4-3	TRBJ2-7	15	many	.	TGCGCCAGCAGCCAAGTGGGAGGAACCCCCTACGAGCAGTACTTC	CASSQVGGTPYEQYF
TRBV7-9	TRBJ2-5	16	many	.	TGTGCCAGCAGCTTACGATCAGGGGCTCAACAAGAGACCCAGTACTTC	CASSLRSGAQQETQYF
TRBV29-1	TRBJ1-2	15	.	.	TGCAGCACCCGGGACACCAACACCGGGGACGATGGCTACACCTTC	CSTRDTNTGDDGYTF
TRBV28	TRBJ2-2	13	few	.	TGTGCCAGCCGGCGTGGGGGAACCGGGGAGCTGTTTTTT	CASRRGGTGELFF
TRBV7-8	TRBJ2-6	17	.	TRBD1	TGTGCCAGCAGCTTAGGGACAGGGTCATCTGGGGCCAACGTCCTGACTTTC	CASSLGTGSSGANVLTF
TRBV14	TRBJ2-7	15	few	TRBD1	TGTGCCAGCAGCCCCGCCAGGGGGACGTGGGGCGAGCAGTACTTC	CASSPARGTWGEQYF
TRBV20-1	TRBJ1-4	14	few	.	TGCAGTGCCTCACGGACAGCCGGTAATGAAAAACTGTTTTTT	CSASRTAGNEKLFF
TRBV29-1	TRBJ2-7	14	.	.	TGCAGCGTTGTCGGGGGGCAAACATACTACGAGCAGTACTTC	CSVVGGQTYYEQYF